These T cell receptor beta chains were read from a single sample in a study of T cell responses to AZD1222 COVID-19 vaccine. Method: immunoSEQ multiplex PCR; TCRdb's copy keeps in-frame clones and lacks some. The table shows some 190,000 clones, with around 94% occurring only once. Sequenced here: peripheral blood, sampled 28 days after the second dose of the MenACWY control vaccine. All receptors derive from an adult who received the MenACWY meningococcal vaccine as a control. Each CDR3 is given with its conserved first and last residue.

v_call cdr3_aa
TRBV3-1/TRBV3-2 CASSPTDTEAFF
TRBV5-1 CASSLADSSYEQYF
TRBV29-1 CSVEDQTGTQYF
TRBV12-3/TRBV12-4 CASRDSNYGYTF
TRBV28 CASSFIGTTEAFF
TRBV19 CASTVLGLVGNTIYF
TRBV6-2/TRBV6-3 CASSYSPVSGNTIYF
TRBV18 CASSPLAAETQYF
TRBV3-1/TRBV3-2 CASSQKRAAYEQYF
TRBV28 CASSFHTSRRTPVDEQYF
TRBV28 CASSISGRGGYGYTF
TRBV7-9 CASSPDREGIEKLFF
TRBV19 CASSGRGGLQPQHF
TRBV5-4 CASSGGLAGENKYGNEQFF
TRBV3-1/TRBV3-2 CASSQADRGREQFF
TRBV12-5 CASARRGHNEQFF
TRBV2 CASSETGGAGGANVLTF
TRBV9 CASSVPGPGSDEQFF
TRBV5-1 CASSLAGQGAYEQYF
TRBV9 CASSGPGAEAFF
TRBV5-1 CASRLAGGNEQFF
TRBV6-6 CASSTGTGGMGELFF
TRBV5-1 CASSLPSGSTDTQYF
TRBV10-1 CASIYSRRNEKLFF
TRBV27 CASSYGTGGSYEQYF
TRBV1 CTSSRLRLAGYNEQFF
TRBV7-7 CASSTQWGDRVHEQYF
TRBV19 CASSRGIREGGEQYF
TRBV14 CASSQDGRGWYEQFF
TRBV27 CASSLTGEGQPQHF
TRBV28 CASTNIPGQGVQQYF
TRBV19 CASMALGRNTEAFF
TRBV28 CASSTGGNYGYTF
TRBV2 CASRQSSYNSPLHF
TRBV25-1 CATHGVFEQYF
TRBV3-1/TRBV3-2 CAVRASRSYEQYF
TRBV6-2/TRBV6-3 CASSYTDNEQFF
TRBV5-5 CASSLLWRTSTDTQYF
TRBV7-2 CASSSLAGGLLGEQFF
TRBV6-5 CASGGQAQETQYF
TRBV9 CASGNGGPTDTQYF
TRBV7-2 CASSLGRGGQPQHF
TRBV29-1 CSVPRQGSEDGYTF
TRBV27 CATLGGVSYNEQFF
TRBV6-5 CASSYSVGQGVGEQYF
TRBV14 CASSQGGNTEAFF
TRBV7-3 CASSYLSRSYQPQHF
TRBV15 CATSRPRQPQHF
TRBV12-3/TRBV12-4 CASSHTPNNEQFF